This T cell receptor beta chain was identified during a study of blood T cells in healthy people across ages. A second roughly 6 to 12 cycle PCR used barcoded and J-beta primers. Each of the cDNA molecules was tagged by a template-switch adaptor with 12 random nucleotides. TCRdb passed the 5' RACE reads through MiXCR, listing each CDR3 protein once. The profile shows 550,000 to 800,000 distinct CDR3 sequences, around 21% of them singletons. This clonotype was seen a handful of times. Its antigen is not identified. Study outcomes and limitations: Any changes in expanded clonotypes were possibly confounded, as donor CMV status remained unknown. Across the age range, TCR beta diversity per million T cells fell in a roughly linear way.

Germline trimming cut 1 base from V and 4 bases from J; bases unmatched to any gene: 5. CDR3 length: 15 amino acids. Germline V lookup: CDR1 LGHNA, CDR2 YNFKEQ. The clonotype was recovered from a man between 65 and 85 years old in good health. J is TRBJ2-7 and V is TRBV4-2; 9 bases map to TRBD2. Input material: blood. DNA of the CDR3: TGTGCCAGCAGCCAAGGTATCCTAGCGGGGTACGAGCAGTACTTC. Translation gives CASSQGILAGYEQYF.